This TCR beta chain was retrieved from a study of cytomegalovirus exposure and HLA in healthy donors. Study-level points and caveats: Across HLA loci, a later analysis found differing TCR association rates, with DRB1 most and HLA-C fewest. Serostatus for CMV was the only available immune exposure information. It was reported that the classifier diagnosed cytomegalovirus status with high specificity and sensitivity in both the original and validation cohorts.

J was trimmed by 0 bases and V by 7 bases; bases with no gene match: 10. The CDR3 contains 15 residues. Germline CDR1 is SQVTM and CDR2 is ANQGSEA. The table lists this clone with a count of one. Its antigen is still unknown. The PCR ran on 60 Vbeta and 13 Jbeta primers. TCRdb's table, derived via immunoSEQ multiplex PCR, lists solely in-frame clones and lacks some. The sample carries 150,000 to 200,000 clones, roughly 83% recorded once. This clonotype originated in a boy aged 5 to 17 in good health and CMV-seronegative. V usage is TRBV29-1 and J usage is TRBJ2-5; 8 positions agree with TRBD2. The specimen sequenced was PBMCs. As DNA, the CDR3 is TGCAGCGCTGAGGTCGGGAGGGGGGACCAAGAGACCCAGTACTTC. It yields the protein CSAEVGRGDQETQYF.